These 3 T cell receptor beta chains were all obtained from the same sample, sequenced in a study of identical twins. TCRdb re-derived calls from the 5' RACE reads in MiXCR, one entry per CDR3 protein. This table has 400,000 to 650,000 distinct CDR3 sequences, 22% appearing once. Another study also made use of these data, one on T cells expressing NK-cell markers.

Sample: CD4+ T cells sorted from blood. Receptors were obtained from a woman aged 18-29 years in good health.

The chain joins TRBV5-1 to TRBJ2-6; perhaps TRBD2 as D (6 bases). V shed 0 bases and J shed 0 bases, with 16 bases lying between them. Germline V gives CDR1 SGHRS, CDR2 YFSETQ. This CDR3 has 19 amino acids. CDR3 nucleotides: TGCGCCAGCAGCTTGGGGGTGTCTCCTAGCGTCTCTGGGGCCAACGTCCTGACTTTC. Translation gives CASSLGVSPSVSGANVLTF.

The CDR3 sequence: CSASNLAERILAKNIQYF. DNA of the CDR3: TGCAGTGCTAGTAACCTAGCGGAGAGAATTCTAGCCAAAAACATTCAGTACTTC. This rearrangement joins TRBV20-1 to TRBJ2-4, with 7 bases matching TRBD2. The CDR3 has 18 residues. CDR1 is DFQATT, CDR2 SNEGSKA, per germline (reference sequence). The junction had 14 bases not matched to a gene; V was cut back by 3 bases and J by 0 bases.

This rearrangement joins TRBV3-1 to TRBJ2-1; D is unclear. Trimming stripped 4 bases from V and 8 bases from J, with 9 bases between. CDR1 is LGHDT, CDR2 YNNKEL, per germline (reference sequence). CDR3 length equals 12 residues. The CDR3 loop reads CASSPRSHEQFF. The CDR3 DNA reads TGTGCCAGCAGCCCTAGGTCCCATGAGCAGTTCTTC.